A selection of T cell receptor beta chains follows, all from one sample in a study of T-cell memory formation after mild COVID-19. TCRdb re-analysed the 5' RACE reads in MiXCR, keeping a single row per CDR3 protein. The table records fewer than 550,000 distinct CDR3 sequences, about 20% of them present only once. Sequenced input: PBMCs or a T cell subset sorted from them (not recorded which). All receptors come from an adult woman who had mild COVID-19 (a few samples of this study predate the infection). Cell type and time point are not known. The conserved cysteine and the conserved F or W are not part of the CDR3 here. Fields, in order: J gene, V gene, CDR3 protein.

J: TRBJ1-1; V: TRBV6-6; CDR3: ASWGTEAF
J: TRBJ1-2; V: TRBV13; CDR3: ASRGDHYGYT
J: TRBJ1-1; V: TRBV4-1; CDR3: ASSQGKGGRKNTEAF
J: TRBJ2-2; V: TRBV24-1; CDR3: ATSDLRIQGNANTGELF
J: TRBJ2-2; V: TRBV6-5; CDR3: ASRFAGGTGELF
J: TRBJ2-7; V: TRBV20-1; CDR3: SAINPERGRGNEQY
J: TRBJ1-1; V: TRBV29-1; CDR3: SAQGLGREAF
J: TRBJ2-1; V: TRBV2; CDR3: ASSLLTSGGNEQF
J: TRBJ2-7; V: TRBV6-2/TRBV6-3; CDR3: ASSYGAGGLYEQY
J: TRBJ2-5; V: TRBV4-1; CDR3: ASSRDLAAPETQY
J: TRBJ1-2; V: TRBV7-9; CDR3: ASSTSTGDRVSADGYT
J: TRBJ2-2; V: TRBV14; CDR3: ASSRGTGYTGELF
J: TRBJ2-5; V: TRBV7-2; CDR3: ASSGVGGEETQY
J: TRBJ1-6; V: TRBV5-6; CDR3: ASNNLPSSPLH
J: TRBJ2-1; V: TRBV4-2; CDR3: ASSPESLDEQF
J: TRBJ1-1; V: TRBV20-1; CDR3: SARTAAEAF
J: TRBJ2-7; V: TRBV7-6; CDR3: ASSLVTATGSYEQY
J: TRBJ2-2; V: TRBV7-9; CDR3: ASSTGLAGVVGELF
J: TRBJ1-1; V: TRBV7-9; CDR3: ASSFGARNTEAF
J: TRBJ2-7; V: TRBV14; CDR3: ASSPSGQGGTYEQY
J: TRBJ2-3; V: TRBV6-2/TRBV6-3; CDR3: ASSYPPDGRGPDTQY
J: TRBJ1-1; V: TRBV9; CDR3: ASSASGTGGTEAF
J: TRBJ2-7; V: TRBV30; CDR3: AWSVGYEQY
J: TRBJ2-2; V: TRBV30; CDR3: AWMVTGTKTGELF
J: TRBJ2-3; V: TRBV6-5; CDR3: ASSYLREGDTQY
J: TRBJ2-7; V: TRBV12-3/TRBV12-4; CDR3: ASTVRGLAGEEQY
J: TRBJ2-2; V: TRBV7-2; CDR3: ASSQKGSPGELF
J: TRBJ1-6; V: TRBV4-1; CDR3: ASSQDLQNNSPLH
J: TRBJ1-2; V: TRBV29-1; CDR3: SVDSGAARSYGYT
J: TRBJ2-1; V: TRBV12-3/TRBV12-4; CDR3: ASSNPGLAGRRVSYNEQF
J: TRBJ1-6; V: TRBV7-8; CDR3: ASSPSSATYNSPLH
J: TRBJ1-1; V: TRBV7-2; CDR3: ASDRQNTEAF
J: TRBJ1-2; V: TRBV15; CDR3: ATSRDRPTGPYGYT
J: TRBJ2-1; V: TRBV5-1; CDR3: ASRPLLREGYNEQF
J: TRBJ2-3; V: TRBV7-9; CDR3: ASSFRSADTQY
J: TRBJ2-1; V: TRBV5-1; CDR3: ASSEGQADYNEQF
J: TRBJ2-7; V: TRBV18; CDR3: ASSPGASRIEQY
J: TRBJ1-2; V: TRBV30; CDR3: AWSGLPGGQLHGYT
J: TRBJ2-7; V: TRBV2; CDR3: ASSLAGEWYEQY
J: TRBJ1-4; V: TRBV7-9; CDR3: ASSLTVRTATNEKLF
J: TRBJ1-5; V: TRBV27; CDR3: ASSLGETGNQPQH
J: TRBJ2-3; V: TRBV12-3/TRBV12-4; CDR3: ASGWREGTDTQY
J: TRBJ1-5; V: TRBV24-1; CDR3: ATSDLSDQPQH
J: TRBJ2-2; V: TRBV14; CDR3: ASSQWTGASGELF
J: TRBJ2-1; V: TRBV5-1; CDR3: ASSLGLPREQF
J: TRBJ2-7; V: TRBV20-1; CDR3: SARGQGALNEQY
J: TRBJ2-2; V: TRBV20-1; CDR3: SARSSDTGELF
J: TRBJ2-5; V: TRBV5-1; CDR3: ASSQTYRGAQY
J: TRBJ2-3; V: TRBV11-2; CDR3: ASSSTLRGRARDTQY
J: TRBJ2-2; V: TRBV28; CDR3: ASSFKGATGELF
J: TRBJ2-1; V: TRBV23-1; CDR3: ASSAGQGWIHEQF
J: TRBJ2-3; V: TRBV4-1; CDR3: ASSRQAGALGTDTQY
J: TRBJ2-4; V: TRBV2; CDR3: ASRVPGQLAKNIQY
J: TRBJ2-5; V: TRBV7-2; CDR3: ASSLALGLAGETQY
J: TRBJ1-6; V: TRBV27; CDR3: ASSPWSSYNSPLH
J: TRBJ2-7; V: TRBV12-3/TRBV12-4; CDR3: ASSPGLAGGVKTYEQY
J: TRBJ2-4; V: TRBV3-1; CDR3: ASSRRLAGGPDIQY
J: TRBJ1-2; V: TRBV20-1; CDR3: SARDNRGAWYGYT